This entry is about one TCR beta chain. The read is 3 residues too short to cover the CDR3 end, so that end is filled in from the germline J gene. The data belong to a study of T cells in women clearing cervical HPV infection. Germline loops: CDR1 GTSNPN, CDR2 SVGIG (reference sequence). The CDR3 extends over 15 amino acids. Dot-blot hybridization genotyped cervical HPV amplified with MY09/MY11 PCR. Some clones are missing from TCRdb's copy, which holds only in-frame ones; the method was immunoSEQ multiplex PCR. Its clone listing holds about 30,000 clones. This TCR was recovered from a woman aged 18 to 75 with a cervical HPV16 infection that either progressed to CIN3+ or cleared (not recorded which). The chain couples TRBV30 to TRBJ2-2; 7 bases are a match to TRBD1. Sequenced sample: blood buffy coat. The CDR3 bases that were read are TGTGCCTGGGGATACAGGGGCGCTGGGGCCAACGTG. This encodes CAWGYRGAGANV. The full-length CDR3 reads as CAWGYRGAGANVLFF.